This record concerns one T cell receptor beta chain sequence. The sample comes from a study of T-cell reconstitution after alpha-beta-depleted transplantation in children. Researchers prepared the TCRbeta library using unique molecular identifiers, the study reports. TCRdb itself ran the PCR reads through MiXCR, one entry per CDR3 protein. The sample has roughly 300,000 distinct CDR3 sequences, around 10% seen once; the top ten hold 2% to 2.5%. This clonotype was sampled from a human donor who donated a stem cell graft to a child with acute lymphoblastic leukemia. Sequencing was performed on PBMCs from the stem cell graft donor, taken from the stem cell graft.

The CDR3 bases are TGTGCCAGCAGCTTGTCAGGACCGCTCCAAGAGACCCAGTACTTC. This translates into CASSLSGPLQETQYF. This chain links TRBV5-6 with TRBJ2-5; D remains unclear. In germline, CDR1 is SGHDT, CDR2 YYEEEE. The CDR3 is made up of 15 amino acids. V was shortened by 1 base and J by 1 base, with 11 bases between the two germline ends.